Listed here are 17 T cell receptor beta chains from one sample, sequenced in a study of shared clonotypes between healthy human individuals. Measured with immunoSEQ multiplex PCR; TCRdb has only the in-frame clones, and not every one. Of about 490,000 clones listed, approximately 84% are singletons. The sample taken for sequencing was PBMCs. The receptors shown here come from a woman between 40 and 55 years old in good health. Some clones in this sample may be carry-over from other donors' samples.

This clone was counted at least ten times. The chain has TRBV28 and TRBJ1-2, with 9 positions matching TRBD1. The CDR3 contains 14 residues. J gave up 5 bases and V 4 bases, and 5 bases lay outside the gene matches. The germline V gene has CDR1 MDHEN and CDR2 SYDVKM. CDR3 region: CASSSTGGRYGYTF. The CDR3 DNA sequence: TGTGCCAGCAGTTCGACAGGGGGGAGGTATGGCTACACCTTC.

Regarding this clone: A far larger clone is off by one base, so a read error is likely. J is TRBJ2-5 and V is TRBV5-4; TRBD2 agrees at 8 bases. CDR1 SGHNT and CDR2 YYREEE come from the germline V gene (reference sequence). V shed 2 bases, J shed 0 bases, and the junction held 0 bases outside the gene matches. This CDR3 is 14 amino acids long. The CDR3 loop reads CASSFSGNQETQYF. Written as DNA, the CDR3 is TGTGCCAGCAGCTTTAGCGGGAACCAAGAGACCCAGTACTTC.

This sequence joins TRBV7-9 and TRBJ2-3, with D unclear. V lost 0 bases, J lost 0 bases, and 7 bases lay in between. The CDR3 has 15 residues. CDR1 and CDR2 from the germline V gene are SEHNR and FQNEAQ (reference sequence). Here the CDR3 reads CASSLALTSTDTQYF. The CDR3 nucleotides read TGTGCCAGCAGCTTAGCACTAACTAGCACAGATACGCAGTATTTT. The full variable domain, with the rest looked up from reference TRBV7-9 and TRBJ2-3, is DTGVSQNPRHKITKRGQNVTFRCDPISEHNRLYWYRQTLGQGPEFLTYFQNEAQLEKSRLLSDRFSAERPKGSFSTLEIQRTEQGDSAMYLCASSLALTSTDTQYFGPGTRLTVL.

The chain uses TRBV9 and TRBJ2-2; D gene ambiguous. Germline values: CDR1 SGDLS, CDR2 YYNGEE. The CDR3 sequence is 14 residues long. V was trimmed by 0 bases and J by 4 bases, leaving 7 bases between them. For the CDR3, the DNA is TGTGCCAGCAGCGTAGGTAGGGTCACCGGGGAGCTGTTTTTT. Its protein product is CASSVGRVTGELFF.

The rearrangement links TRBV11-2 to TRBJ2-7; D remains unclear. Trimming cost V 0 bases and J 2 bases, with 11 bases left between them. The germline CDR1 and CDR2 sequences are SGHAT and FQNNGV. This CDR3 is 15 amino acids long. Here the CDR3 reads CASSLDPRFTYEQYF. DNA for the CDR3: TGTGCCAGCAGCTTAGACCCTCGGTTCACCTACGAGCAGTACTTC.

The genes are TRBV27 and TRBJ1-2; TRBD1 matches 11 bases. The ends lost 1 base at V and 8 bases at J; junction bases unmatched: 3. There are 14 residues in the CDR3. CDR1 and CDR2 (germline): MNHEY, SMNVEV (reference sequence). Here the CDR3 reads CASSLLGTGGGYTF. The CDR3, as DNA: TGTGCCAGCAGTTTATTGGGGACAGGGGGGGGCTACACCTTC.

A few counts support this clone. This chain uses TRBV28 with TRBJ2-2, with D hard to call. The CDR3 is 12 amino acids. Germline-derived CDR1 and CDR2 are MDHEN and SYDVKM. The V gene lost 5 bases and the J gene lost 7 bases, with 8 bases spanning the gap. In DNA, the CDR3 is TGTGCCAGCAGTACAAGGATCGGGGAGCTGTTTTTT. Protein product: CASSTRIGELFF.

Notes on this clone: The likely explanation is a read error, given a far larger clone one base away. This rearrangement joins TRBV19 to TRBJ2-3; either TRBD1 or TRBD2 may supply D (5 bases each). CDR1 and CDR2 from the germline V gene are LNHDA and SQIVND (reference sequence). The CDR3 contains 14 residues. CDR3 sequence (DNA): TGTGCCAGTGGTATCGGGGCAGACACAGATACGCAGTATTTT. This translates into CASGIGADTDTQYF.

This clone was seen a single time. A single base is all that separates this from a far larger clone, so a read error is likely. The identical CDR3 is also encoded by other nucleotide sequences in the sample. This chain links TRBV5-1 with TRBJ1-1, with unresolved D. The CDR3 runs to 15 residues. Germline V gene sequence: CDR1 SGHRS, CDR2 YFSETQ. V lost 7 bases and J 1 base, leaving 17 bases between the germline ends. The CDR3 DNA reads TGCGCCAGCCGCCGGTCAGGACGGGAGAACACTGAAGCTTTCTTT. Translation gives CASRRSGRENTEAFF.

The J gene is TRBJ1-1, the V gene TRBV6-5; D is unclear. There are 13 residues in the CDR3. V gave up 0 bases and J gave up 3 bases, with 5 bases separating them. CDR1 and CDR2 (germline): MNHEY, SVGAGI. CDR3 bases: TGTGCCAGCAGTTACTCGTGGGACACTGAAGCTTTCTTT. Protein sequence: CASSYSWDTEAFF.

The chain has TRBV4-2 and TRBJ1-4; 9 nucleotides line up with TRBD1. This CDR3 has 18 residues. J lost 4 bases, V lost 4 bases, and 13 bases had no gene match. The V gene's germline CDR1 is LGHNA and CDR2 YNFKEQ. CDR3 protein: CASSRLRTGGNGNEKLFF. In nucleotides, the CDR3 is TGTGCCAGCAGCCGGCTCAGAACAGGGGGCAATGGTAATGAAAAACTGTTTTTT.

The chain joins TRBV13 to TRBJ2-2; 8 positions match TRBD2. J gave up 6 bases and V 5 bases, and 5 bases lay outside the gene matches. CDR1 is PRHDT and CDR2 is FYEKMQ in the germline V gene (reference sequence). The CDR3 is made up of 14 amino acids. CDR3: CASSRTSISGELFF. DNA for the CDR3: TGTGCCAGCAGCCGGACTAGCATTTCCGGGGAGCTGTTTTTT.

The CDR3 DNA reads TGTGCCATCAGGGGGGAAAGAGTGGGCACCCGCAGCACAGATACGCAGTATTTT. It translates to CAIRGERVGTRSTDTQYF. The chain joins TRBV10-3 to TRBJ2-3; possibly TRBD1 or TRBD2 for D (5 bases each). This CDR3 has 18 residues. V was cut by 6 bases and J by 0 bases, with 22 bases left in between. In germline, CDR1 is ENHRY, CDR2 SYGVKD.

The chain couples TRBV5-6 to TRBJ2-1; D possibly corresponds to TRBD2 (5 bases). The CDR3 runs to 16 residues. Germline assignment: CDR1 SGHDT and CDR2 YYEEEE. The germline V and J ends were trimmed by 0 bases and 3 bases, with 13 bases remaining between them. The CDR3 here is CASSLAGVASYNEQFF. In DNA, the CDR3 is TGTGCCAGCAGCTTGGCTGGGGTAGCGAGCTACAATGAGCAGTTCTTC. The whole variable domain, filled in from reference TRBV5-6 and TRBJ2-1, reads DAGVTQSPTHLIKTRGQQVTLRCSPKSGHDTVSWYQQALGQGPQFIFQYYEEEERQRGNFPDRFSGHQFPNYSSELNVNALLLGDSALYLCASSLAGVASYNEQFFGPGTRLTVL.

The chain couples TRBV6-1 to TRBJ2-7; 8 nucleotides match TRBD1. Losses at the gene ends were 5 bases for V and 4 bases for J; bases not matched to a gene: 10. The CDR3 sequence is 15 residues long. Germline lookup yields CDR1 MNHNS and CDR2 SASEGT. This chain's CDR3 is CASSSLGQAGYEQYF. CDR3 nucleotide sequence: TGTGCCAGCAGTTCCTTGGGACAGGCTGGATACGAGCAGTACTTC.

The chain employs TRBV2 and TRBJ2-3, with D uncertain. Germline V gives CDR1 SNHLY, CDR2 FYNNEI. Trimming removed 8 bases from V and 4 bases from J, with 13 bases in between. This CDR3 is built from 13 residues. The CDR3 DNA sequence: TGTGCCAGCCTAAGGTGGTTCGCAGATACGCAGTATTTT. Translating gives CASLRWFADTQYF.

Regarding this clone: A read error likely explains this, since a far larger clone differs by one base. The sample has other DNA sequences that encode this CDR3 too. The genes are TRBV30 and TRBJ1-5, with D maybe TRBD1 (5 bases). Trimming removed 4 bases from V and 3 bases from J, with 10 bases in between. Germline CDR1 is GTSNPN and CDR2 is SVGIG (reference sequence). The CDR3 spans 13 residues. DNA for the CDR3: TGTGCCTGGACCAGGGACCTCAATCAGCCCCAGCATTTT. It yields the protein CAWTRDLNQPQHF.